A selection of T cell receptor beta chains follows, all from one sample in a study of blood T cell repertoires in COVID-19. TCRdb's copy holds only in-frame clones and misses some; the assay was immunoSEQ multiplex PCR. The table has some 50,000 clones, around 83% seen once. Sequencing was carried out using peripheral blood. The receptors were gathered from a human donor in a cohort sampled during active COVID-19. Both conserved end residues are part of each CDR3. D genes are given only for firm matches. Not every row has a clone size; where given, it reads once, few, many or a size class.

CDR3 DNA,CDR3 protein,CDR3 length,V gene,clone size,J gene,D gene
TGTGCCAGTAGGCGCCTCCCAGGGATAGGATACCCTAGCAATCAGCCCCAGCATTTT,CASRRLPGIGYPSNQPQHF,19,TRBV19,-,TRBJ1-5,-
TGTGCCAGTGTCGTGGGAGACCGGTACAATGAGCAGTTCTTC,CASVVGDRYNEQFF,14,TRBV28,-,TRBJ2-1,-
TGTGCCAGCAGTCCGGACACGGATAATTCACCCCTCCACTTT,CASSPDTDNSPLHF,14,TRBV6-5,-,TRBJ1-6,-
TGTGCCAGCAGCTCCAGCGGAGGGCTACCTGAAAAACTGTTTTTT,CASSSSGGLPEKLFF,15,TRBV7-9,-,TRBJ1-4,-
TGTGCCAGCACCACTAGAGATACGCAGTATTTT,CASTTRDTQYF,11,TRBV6-6,once,TRBJ2-3,-
TGTGCCAGCAGTCAACAGGGGGCAGGCACTGAAGCTTTCTTT,CASSQQGAGTEAFF,14,TRBV11-2,-,TRBJ1-1,TRBD1
TGTGCCAGCAGTAAAGGACTAGCGGGAGGGGGCAATGAGCAGTTCTTC,CASSKGLAGGGNEQFF,16,TRBV2,few,TRBJ2-1,TRBD2
TGTGCCAGCTCACCCGGCCAAGAGACCCAGTACTTC,CASSPGQETQYF,12,TRBV18,-,TRBJ2-5,-
TGTGCCAGCAGCTTTAAAGGGGGTAAGGATGAAGCTTTCTTT,CASSFKGGKDEAFF,14,TRBV7-2,-,TRBJ1-1,-
TGTGCCAGCAGTCCGACAGGGATCACTGGCTACACCTTC,CASSPTGITGYTF,13,TRBV28,-,TRBJ1-2,TRBD1
TGTGCCAGCAGCTTCGGGGGACAGGGTGGAAACACCATATATTTT,CASSFGGQGGNTIYF,15,TRBV11-3,-,TRBJ1-3,TRBD1
TGTGCCAGCAGTCGATCAGACAGGGTTGAGCGGGCTGGCTACACCTTC,CASSRSDRVERAGYTF,16,TRBV28,-,TRBJ1-2,TRBD1
TGTGCCAGCGACACTAGCGGGAGGTACGAGCAGTACTTC,CASDTSGRYEQYF,13,TRBV6-1,-,TRBJ2-7,TRBD2
TGTGCCAGCAGCCAAGGAGAGACAGTGCCGTACTTC,CASSQGETVPYF,12,TRBV3-1/TRBV3-2,-,TRBJ2-7,-
TGCAGCGGTGGACAGGGGAACACCGGGGAGCTGTTTTTT,CSGGQGNTGELFF,13,TRBV29-1,-,TRBJ2-2,TRBD1
TGTGCCAGCAACCTTGCCGGGACTGGCCTTAGGGAGCAGTTCTTC,CASNLAGTGLREQFF,15,TRBV6-6,-,TRBJ2-1,-
TGTGCCAGCTCACCGGACAGGGGGCTCTACGAGCAGTACTTC,CASSPDRGLYEQYF,14,TRBV18,-,TRBJ2-7,TRBD1
TGTGCCAGCAGCGTAGTGGGGACAGGGGGCTCTGGCTACACCTTC,CASSVVGTGGSGYTF,15,TRBV9,-,TRBJ1-2,TRBD1
TGTGCCAGCAGCACGTCCGGACTACACGACAATGAGCAGTTCTTC,CASSTSGLHDNEQFF,15,TRBV9,-,TRBJ2-1,-
TGTGCCAGCAGAGCCGGGAGGTCTCGGAACACTGAAGCTTTCTTT,CASRAGRSRNTEAFF,15,TRBV7-2,-,TRBJ1-1,-
TGTGCCACCAGCAGGGACAGCTTGGTGCAGTACTTC,CATSRDSLVQYF,12,TRBV15,-,TRBJ2-7,-
TGTGCCACCAGTGATAGAACAGTCGATGGCTACACCTTC,CATSDRTVDGYTF,13,TRBV24-1,-,TRBJ1-2,-
TGCGCCAGCAGCCAAGGGGCAGGGGGCTCCTCTGAAGCTTTCTTT,CASSQGAGGSSEAFF,15,TRBV4-3,few,TRBJ1-1,TRBD1
TGTGCCAGCAGCTTCCCAGGACCGGGACAGGGAGATTCACCCCTCCACTTT,CASSFPGPGQGDSPLHF,17,TRBV5-6,-,TRBJ1-6,TRBD1
TGCAGCGTTGGGGGGACAGGGTCTGGAAACACCATATATTTT,CSVGGTGSGNTIYF,14,TRBV29-1,-,TRBJ1-3,TRBD1
TGTGCCACCAGCAGAGATAGGGACAGCTATGGCTACACCTTC,CATSRDRDSYGYTF,14,TRBV15,-,TRBJ1-2,TRBD1
TGTGCCAGCAGCTTAGTTGCCACACACTACGAGCAGTACTTC,CASSLVATHYEQYF,14,TRBV7-2,-,TRBJ2-7,-
TGCGCCAGCAGCAGGGGACTTACGAACACCGGGGAGCTGTTTTTT,CASSRGLTNTGELFF,15,TRBV5-1,once,TRBJ2-2,-